This is a list of T cell receptor beta chains from one sample in a study of cytomegalovirus exposure and HLA in healthy donors. The table came from immunoSEQ multiplex PCR; TCRdb's copy has only in-frame clones and leaves some out. The sample records roughly 100,000 clones, 76% being singletons. Source material: PBMCs. Every receptor here comes from a young woman in good health and CMV-seropositive. Both conserved end residues are part of each CDR3. The D gene is left open where the match is weak. Only part of the rows carry a size: once, few, many, or a class if the clone is expanded.

v_call	d_call	clone_size	j_call	cdr3_nt	cdr3_aa
TRBV6-1	TRBD2	.	TRBJ2-7	TGTGCCAGCAGTGGATCAGGGAGGGATAGCGGGAATACCAGCTCCTACGAGCAGTACTTC	CASSGSGRDSGNTSSYEQYF
TRBV19	.	.	TRBJ1-2	TGTGCCAGTACCGGCGCGACCAGTACAGGGTATGGCTACACCTTC	CASTGATSTGYGYTF
TRBV28	TRBD1	.	TRBJ2-3	TGTGCCAGCACCGAACCCGGGACAGGGGAGAGAAATACGCAGTATTTT	CASTEPGTGERNTQYF
TRBV29-1	.	.	TRBJ2-5	TGCAGCGTTGATCTCGGAATTTCGGGGACCCAGTACTTC	CSVDLGISGTQYF
TRBV5-1	TRBD2	.	TRBJ2-5	TGCGCCAGCAGCTTGACTAGCGGACAAGAGACCCAGTACTTC	CASSLTSGQETQYF
TRBV18	.	.	TRBJ1-6	TGTGCCAGCTCACCAACGGCAGGGTTGGAATCACCCCTCCACTTT	CASSPTAGLESPLHF
TRBV7-6	.	.	TRBJ1-3	TGTGCCAGCAGCTTTCGGACAGTCTCGGGGGGAAACACCATATATTTT	CASSFRTVSGGNTIYF
TRBV6-1	.	.	TRBJ2-4	TGTGCCAGCAGTGAAGGGACAGATAAAAACATTCAGTACTTC	CASSEGTDKNIQYF
TRBV29-1	.	.	TRBJ1-2	TGCAGCGTTGGGGGGGGGCCTGCCTATGGCTACACCTTC	CSVGGGPAYGYTF
TRBV5-1	TRBD2	.	TRBJ2-7	TGCGCCAGCAGCTTGGATCCGGGAGGCCCCTACGAGCAGTACTTC	CASSLDPGGPYEQYF
TRBV9	TRBD2	few	TRBJ2-3	TGTGCCAGCAGCGATAGCGGGCGGGGGGCAGATACGCAGTATTTT	CASSDSGRGADTQYF
TRBV10-3	TRBD1	.	TRBJ1-1	TGTGCCACGTTGCTACAGGGGGCACGAAATGAAGCTTTCTTT	CATLLQGARNEAFF
TRBV5-1	.	few	TRBJ2-5	TGCGCCAGCAGCTTGGCCGGGGTAGAGACCCAGTACTTC	CASSLAGVETQYF
TRBV11-2	.	few	TRBJ2-7	TGTGCCAGCAGCTTAGTGTCTTTAGGGGTTAGGGAGCAGTACTTC	CASSLVSLGVREQYF
TRBV20-1	.	few	TRBJ1-4	TGCAGTGGGGAGGGGAATGAAAAACTGTTTTTT	CSGEGNEKLFF
TRBV29-1	.	.	TRBJ2-7	TGCAGCGTTGAGTCAGACACCTACGAGCAGTACTTC	CSVESDTYEQYF
TRBV6-5	.	.	TRBJ2-5	TGTGCCAGCAGTCTCCCTGGGCAGGGGAGTGAGACCCAGTACTTC	CASSLPGQGSETQYF
TRBV28	.	few	TRBJ1-2	TGTGCCAACCGCCCCCTCGGGGGAAACTATGGCTACACCTTC	CANRPLGGNYGYTF
TRBV5-1	TRBD2	.	TRBJ2-2	TGCGCCAGCAGCTTGACTAGCGGGAGAAGCACCGGGGAGCTGTTTTTT	CASSLTSGRSTGELFF
TRBV7-2	TRBD1	once	TRBJ2-1	TGTGCCAGCAGCCCCCGGACAGGGGGCTTTTTTGAGCAGTTCTTC	CASSPRTGGFFEQFF
TRBV18	.	few	TRBJ2-1	TGTGCCAGCTCACGGCAGAGCGGTTACAATGAGCAGTTCTTC	CASSRQSGYNEQFF
TRBV6-6	.	few	TRBJ2-7	TGTGCCAGCAGTTACTCAAAGACAGGCTTCTCCTACGAGCAGTACTTC	CASSYSKTGFSYEQYF